This TCR beta chain was captured in a study of blood T cell dynamics during melanoma immunotherapy. Study as a whole: Metastatic melanoma patients received first-line pembrolizumab or nivolumab plus ipilimumab.

TCRdb's copy holds only in-frame clones and misses some; the assay was immunoSEQ multiplex PCR. Here the sample spans about 6,300 clones, 92% being singletons. Time point reported: pre-treatment baseline. Response was assessed by RECIST 1.1 at 12 weeks, except a couple of rapid progressors. Patients had no prior systemic cancer treatment, immunosuppressants or other active cancers. Germline V gene sequence: CDR1 LNHDA, CDR2 SQIVND (reference sequence). The CDR3 is 14 amino acids. V shed 3 bases and J shed 8 bases, with 15 bases lying between them. This receptor was obtained from a human donor with melanoma. The V call is TRBV19, the J call TRBJ2-3; maybe TRBD2 (6 bases). The starting material was cell-free DNA from blood, obtained from a patient treated with checkpoint blockade. DNA for the CDR3: TGTGCCAGTAGTATTAGAGTTGGGGGAGGTACGCAGTATTTT. This codes for CASSIRVGGGTQYF.